One and the same sample provided the 14 T cell receptor beta chains below, sequenced in a study of CD8 T cells in Susac syndrome. RNA totalling 0.5 to 1 ug underwent reverse transcription with random hexamers. Via MiXCR, TCRdb re-called the immunoSEQ multiplex PCR reads, giving one row per CDR3 protein. Of roughly 120,000 distinct CDR3 sequences listed, roughly 93% were seen once; the top ten hold approximately 0.31%. Sequenced sample: CD8+ T cells from PBMCs. Source of these receptors: a human donor with multiple sclerosis.

J is TRBJ2-3 and V is TRBV5-6; 14 bases agree with TRBD2. V was pared by 2 bases and J by 10 bases, with 3 bases of the junction left unmatched. Germline lookup yields CDR1 SGHDT and CDR2 YYEEEE. The CDR3 covers 14 residues. CDR3 loop: CASSFGTSGSPQYF. CDR3 nucleotides: TGTGCCAGCAGCTTCGGGACTAGCGGGAGCCCGCAGTATTTT.

The chain carries TRBV12-3 or TRBV12-4 and TRBJ2-1; no firm D call. There are 13 residues in the CDR3. Trimming shortened V by 7 bases and J by 8 bases, and 15 bases separated the two germline ends. CDR3 protein: CASTPPASYEQFF. DNA of the CDR3: TGTGCCAGCACCCCCCCGGCCAGTTATGAGCAGTTCTTC.

The gene calls are TRBV6-5 and TRBJ2-3; D remains unclear. The CDR3 has 13 amino acids. Germline CDR1 and CDR2: MNHEY and SVGAGI. The V gene lost 2 bases and the J gene lost 2 bases, with 5 bases spanning the gap. CDR3 bases: TGTGCCAGCAGTTACGGAGTCACAGATACGCAGTATTTT. Translating it yields CASSYGVTDTQYF.

DNA of the CDR3: TGTGCCAGCAGTTTCGGCCTCAATCAGCCCCAGCATTTT. Residues: CASSFGLNQPQHF. The chain recombines TRBV27 with TRBJ1-5; no clear D. CDR1 MNHEY and CDR2 SMNVEV come from the germline V gene (reference sequence). This CDR3 contains 13 residues. V shed 3 bases and J shed 3 bases, with 6 bases lying between them.

The rearrangement uses TRBV5-5 and TRBJ1-1; D remains unclear. The V gene's germline CDR1 is SGHKS and CDR2 YYEKEE (reference sequence). Trimming removed 4 bases at V and 0 bases at J, with 13 bases between. The CDR3 consists of 15 residues. CDR3 in DNA: TGTGCCAGCAGCCCGGAGCGGGAAATGAACACTGAAGCTTTCTTT. Its protein is CASSPEREMNTEAFF.

The chain couples TRBV5-1 to TRBJ2-1; D ambiguous. The CDR3 is made up of 14 amino acids. Germline V lookup: CDR1 SGHRS, CDR2 YFSETQ. Trimming cost V 2 bases and J 1 base, with 7 bases left between them. For the CDR3, the DNA is TGCGCCAGCAGCTTATATAGGTCCTACAATGAGCAGTTCTTC. Its protein is CASSLYRSYNEQFF.

The V gene is TRBV18, the J gene TRBJ2-1, with 10 positions matching TRBD1. Germline CDR1 is KGHSH and CDR2 is LQKENI. This CDR3 is built from 14 residues. J lost 6 bases, V lost 3 bases, and 2 bases had no gene match. The CDR3 DNA sequence: TGTGCCAGCTCACCTTGGACAGGGGGCAATGAGCAGTTCTTC. Residues: CASSPWTGGNEQFF.

Written as DNA, the CDR3 is TGTGCCAGCAGCCATAGCGGGAAGAACAATGAGCAGTTCTTC. Its translation is CASSHSGKNNEQFF. The rearrangement links TRBV28 to TRBJ2-1; 8 bases match TRBD2. With 6 bases clipped from V and 5 bases from J, the junction kept 6 bases outside the gene matches. The CDR3 is 14 residues long. Germline V gives CDR1 MDHEN, CDR2 SYDVKM.

This chain links TRBV9 with TRBJ1-1; 8 bases match TRBD1. This CDR3 comprises 15 residues. With 0 bases clipped from V and 1 base from J, the junction kept 2 bases outside the gene matches. Looked up from germline, CDR1 is SGDLS and CDR2 is YYNGEE. The CDR3 nucleotides read TGTGCCAGCAGCGTAGTAGGGACAGGGAACACTGAAGCTTTCTTT. As protein: CASSVVGTGNTEAFF.

The rearrangement uses TRBV19 and TRBJ2-1; 10 bases are shared with TRBD2. The CDR3 has 15 amino acids. Germline V gene lookup returns CDR1 LNHDA and CDR2 SQIVND (reference sequence). Trimming at V came to 5 bases and at J to 4 bases, leaving 5 bases not matched to a gene. The CDR3 loop reads CASSSGLAFYNEQFF. The CDR3 DNA reads as TGTGCCAGTAGTTCGGGACTAGCGTTTTACAATGAGCAGTTCTTC. Filled out from reference TRBV19 and TRBJ2-1, the complete variable domain reads DGGITQSPKYLFRKEGQNVTLSCEQNLNHDAMYWYRQDPGQGLRLIYYSQIVNDFQKGDIAEGYSVSREKKESFPLTVTSAQKNPTAFYLCASSSGLAFYNEQFFGPGTRLTVL.

V is TRBV7-6 and J is TRBJ1-6; D is ambiguous. V was shortened by 5 bases and J by 1 base, with 3 bases between the two germline ends. Germline values: CDR1 SGHVS, CDR2 FNYEAQ. CDR3 size: 13 residues. CDR3 in DNA: TGTGCCAGCAGCACATCCTATAATTCACCCCTCCACTTT. This codes for CASSTSYNSPLHF.

The chain has TRBV4-1 and TRBJ1-2; possibly TRBD1 for D (6 bases). This CDR3 has 14 residues. The germline V gene encodes CDR1 MGHRA and CDR2 YSYEKL. V was pared by 5 bases and J by 0 bases, with 10 bases between. This CDR3 is CASSSTGSNYGYTF. CDR3 nucleotides: TGCGCCAGCAGCTCGACAGGATCTAACTATGGCTACACCTTC.

This chain uses TRBV6-1 with TRBJ2-2, with 15 bases identical to TRBD2. Looked up from germline, CDR1 is MNHNS and CDR2 is SASEGT. The CDR3 runs to 18 residues. J gave up 6 bases and V 1 base, and 6 bases lay outside the gene matches. The CDR3 protein is CASSEEGLAGGRAGELFF. In DNA, the CDR3 is TGTGCCAGCAGTGAAGAAGGACTAGCGGGAGGGCGGGCCGGGGAGCTGTTTTTT.

The chain links TRBV7-2 to TRBJ2-3; 12 bases are shared with TRBD2. The germline gives CDR1 SGHTA, CDR2 FQGNSA. The CDR3 loop spans 15 amino acids. V trimming: 8 bases; J trimming: 2 bases; junction bases outside the gene matches: 5. The CDR3 protein is CASETSGGFTDTQYF. In DNA, the CDR3 is TGTGCCAGCGAGACTAGCGGGGGCTTCACAGATACGCAGTATTTT.